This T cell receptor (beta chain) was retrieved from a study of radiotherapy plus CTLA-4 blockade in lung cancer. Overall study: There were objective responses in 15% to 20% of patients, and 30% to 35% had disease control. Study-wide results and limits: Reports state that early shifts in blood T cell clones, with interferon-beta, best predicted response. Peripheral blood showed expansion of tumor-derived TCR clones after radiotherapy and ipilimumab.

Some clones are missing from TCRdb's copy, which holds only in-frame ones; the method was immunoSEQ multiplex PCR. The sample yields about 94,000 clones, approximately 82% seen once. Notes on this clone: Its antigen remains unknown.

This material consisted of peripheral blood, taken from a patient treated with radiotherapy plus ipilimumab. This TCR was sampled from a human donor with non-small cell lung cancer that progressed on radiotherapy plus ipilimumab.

The CDR3 nucleotides are TGTGCCACCGACGGTGGCGGTAGCTCCTACAATGAGCAGTTCTTC. Translation gives CATDGGGSSYNEQFF. This chain links TRBV6-1 with TRBJ2-1, with no clear D. The CDR3 is 15 residues long. Germline CDR1 is MNHNS and CDR2 is SASEGT. V lost 10 bases, J lost 0 bases, and 16 bases lay in between.